Following are 22 T cell receptor beta chains from one sample sequenced in a study of vaccination and CD4 T cells after COVID-19. The sample's treatment: roughly nine-day PBMC culture with coronavirus spike peptide pools or control peptides (ViraFEST assay). With the Oncomine TCR Beta short-read assay, DNA from cultured CD4+ T cells was sequenced. MiXCR was run by TCRdb on the PCR reads, yielding one entry per CDR3 protein. Among under 20,000 distinct CDR3 sequences listed, approximately 71% were seen once. For these receptors, no antigen is known. Sequencing input: CD4+ T cells from blood, cultured in vitro. These receptors originate from a human donor who had recovered from COVID-19.

The chain combines TRBV15 with TRBJ1-5; no firm D call. The V end was cut by 1 base, the J end by 7 bases, with 11 bases between. The CDR3 totals 14 residues. Germline CDR1 LNHNV, CDR2 YYDKDF (reference sequence). CDR3 protein: CATSRVRESQPQHF. DNA for the CDR3: TGTGCCACCAGCAGAGTTAGGGAAAGCCAGCCCCAGCATTTT.

The rearrangement uses TRBV20-1 and TRBJ2-3; 7 bases match TRBD1. The germline gives CDR1 DFQATT, CDR2 SNEGSKA (reference sequence). Trimming removed 0 bases from V and 5 bases from J; junction bases left unmatched: 5. CDR3 length equals 14 residues. The CDR3 bases are TGCAGTGCTAGAGAAACAGGGGCCGGAGATACGCAGTATTTT. Translated: CSARETGAGDTQYF.

This clonotype showed up just a few times. This chain links TRBV7-2 with TRBJ2-7; 12 bases agree with TRBD2. The CDR3 length is 15 residues. J was trimmed by 6 bases and V by 3 bases; bases with no gene match: 6. Germline V lookup: CDR1 SGHTA, CDR2 FQGNSA. CDR3 nucleotides: TGTGCCAGCAGCTTGAGACTAGCGGGAGTCGGCGAGCAGTACTTC. Translated, it gives CASSLRLAGVGEQYF.

The V gene is TRBV6-2 or TRBV6-3, the J gene TRBJ1-2, with D perhaps matching TRBD1 (5 bases). Trimming pared 4 bases from V and 4 bases from J, leaving 13 bases between. The CDR3 has 14 residues. CDR1 is MNHEY and CDR2 is SVGEGT in the germline V gene. The CDR3 DNA follows: TGTGCCAGCAGTTCACCCGGGACCATCTATGGCTACACCTTC. Its protein is CASSSPGTIYGYTF.

The chain uses TRBV24-1 and TRBJ2-5; 7 nucleotides align to TRBD1. CDR3 size: 15 residues. V dropped 5 bases and J dropped 1; count of bases not matched to a gene: 6. The germline V gene encodes CDR1 KGHDR and CDR2 SFDVKD. The CDR3 DNA reads as TGTGCCACCAGTGCCCCCGGGACAGCCCAAGAGACCCAGTACTTC. It specifies CATSAPGTAQETQYF.

The rearrangement joins TRBV24-1 to TRBJ2-1, with 7 bases fitting TRBD1. V gave up 0 bases and J gave up 7 bases; unmatched junction bases: 2. Germline V gives CDR1 KGHDR, CDR2 SFDVKD. This CDR3 is 14 amino acids long. DNA for the CDR3: TGTGCCACCAGTGATTTGCCCAGGGGGAATGAGCAGTTCTTC. This encodes CATSDLPRGNEQFF.

This clonotype came up a few times. The chain links TRBV6-1 to TRBJ1-5; possibly TRBD1 for D (6 bases). Trimming stripped 6 bases from V and 3 bases from J, with 18 bases between. CDR3 length: 16 residues. The germline V gene has CDR1 MNHNS and CDR2 SASEGT. The CDR3 sequence: CASSRAPGGPNQPQHF. CDR3 sequence (DNA): TGTGCCAGCAGCCGAGCCCCGGGGGGGCCCAATCAGCCCCAGCATTTT.

This clonotype was seen a handful of times. The chain recombines TRBV19 with TRBJ1-1, with D possibly matching TRBD1 (6 bases). V lost 8 bases, J lost 10 bases, and 23 bases lay in between. Germline CDR1 reads LNHDA; CDR2 reads SQIVND (reference sequence). CDR3 size: 14 residues. This CDR3 reads CASGGGSEYRAAFF. Here the CDR3 DNA reads TGTGCCAGTGGGGGCGGTTCGGAATATCGTGCAGCTTTCTTT.

The chain combines TRBV20-1 with TRBJ1-1; 8 bases line up with TRBD1. The length of the CDR3 is 17 residues. Germline-derived CDR1 and CDR2 are DFQATT and SNEGSKA (reference sequence). Trimming took 6 bases from V and 0 from J; bases not matched to a gene: 15. CDR3 loop: CSAAGQGSPFMNTEAFF. CDR3 DNA sequence: TGCAGTGCGGCAGGACAGGGTAGCCCCTTCATGAACACTGAAGCTTTCTTT.

This clonotype showed up just once. The chain combines TRBV28 with TRBJ1-3; D perhaps matches TRBD1 (6 bases). The germline V gene encodes CDR1 MDHEN and CDR2 SYDVKM. This CDR3 has 16 amino acids. Trimming stripped 3 bases from V and 9 bases from J, with 21 bases between. The CDR3 DNA follows: TGTGCCAGCAGTTTGTGGGAGGACAGAGAGAGCGGCACCATATATTTT. It specifies CASSLWEDRESGTIYF.

This rearrangement joins TRBV27 to TRBJ1-1; the D gene is possibly TRBD1 (6 bases). Germline V lookup: CDR1 MNHEY, CDR2 SMNVEV (reference sequence). There are 14 residues in the CDR3. V was cut by 5 bases and J by 4 bases, with 14 bases left in between. The CDR3 sequence: CASSPQGMFTEAFF. CDR3 coding DNA: TGTGCCAGCAGTCCTCAGGGGATGTTCACTGAAGCTTTCTTT.

This clonotype was seen more than once but under ten times. J is TRBJ1-5 and V is TRBV27; TRBD1 matches at 8 bases. CDR3 size: 17 residues. V dropped 6 bases and J dropped 0; count of bases not matched to a gene: 10. Germline V gene sequence: CDR1 MNHEY, CDR2 SMNVEV (reference sequence). CDR3: CASSRLGTGYSNQPQHF. CDR3 DNA: TGTGCCAGCAGCCGACTCGGGACAGGATATAGCAATCAGCCCCAGCATTTT.

The chain couples TRBV7-2 to TRBJ1-5; D is possibly TRBD1 (5 bases). In germline, CDR1 is SGHTA, CDR2 FQGNSA. V was cut by 0 bases and J by 9 bases, with 12 bases left in between. The CDR3 covers 14 residues. CDR3 loop: CASSLARDYGPQHF. CDR3 coding DNA: TGTGCCAGCAGCTTAGCGAGGGACTACGGGCCCCAGCATTTT.

The chain joins TRBV20-1 to TRBJ2-3; TRBD2 agrees at 7 bases. V shed 1 base, J shed 6 bases, and the junction held 10 bases outside the gene matches. This CDR3 has 15 amino acids. The V gene's germline CDR1 is DFQATT and CDR2 SNEGSKA (reference sequence). The DNA of the CDR3 is TGCAGTGCTAGAGTCGGGGGAGGGCCTAGGGATACGCAGTATTTT. As protein: CSARVGGGPRDTQYF.

The chain carries TRBV12-3 or TRBV12-4 and TRBJ1-1, with D maybe TRBD1 (5 bases). V was trimmed by 8 bases and J by 6 bases, leaving 19 bases between them. The CDR3 is made up of 14 amino acids. CDR3 in amino acids: CASLAGQGRPEAFF. CDR3 DNA sequence: TGTGCCAGCTTGGCAGGGCAGGGAAGGCCTGAAGCTTTCTTT.

This clonotype was recorded a few times. V is TRBV6-1 and J is TRBJ2-7, with D maybe TRBD2 (6 bases). The CDR3 loop spans 16 amino acids. V lost 10 bases to trimming and J lost 1 base, with 23 bases between them. CDR1 is MNHNS, CDR2 SASEGT, per germline. The CDR3 sequence: CATETPLEEGSYEQYF. The CDR3, as DNA: TGTGCCACCGAAACCCCGTTGGAGGAGGGATCCTACGAGCAGTACTTC.

The rearrangement uses TRBV20-1 and TRBJ2-3, with 8 nucleotides matching TRBD2. J gave up 2 bases and V 3 bases, and 7 bases lay outside the gene matches. This CDR3 has 15 amino acids. Germline lookup yields CDR1 DFQATT and CDR2 SNEGSKA (reference sequence). CDR3 sequence reads: CSASREGHHTDTQYF. The CDR3 nucleotides are TGCAGTGCTAGTCGGGAGGGCCACCACACAGATACGCAGTATTTT.

The sample holds a few counts of this clonotype. The V and J genes are TRBV15 and TRBJ2-5, with TRBD1 matching 7 bases. This CDR3 is 14 amino acids long. With 2 bases clipped from V and 5 bases from J, the junction kept 5 bases outside the gene matches. In germline, CDR1 is LNHNV, CDR2 YYDKDF (reference sequence). In DNA, the CDR3 is TGTGCCACCAGCAGACGCGGACAGGTTGAGACCCAGTACTTC. This sequence encodes CATSRRGQVETQYF. Variable domain in full (rest from reference TRBV15 and TRBJ2-5): DAMVIQNPRYQVTQFGKPVTLSCSQTLNHNVMYWYQQKSSQAPKLLFHYYDKDFNNEADTPDNFQSRRPNTSFCFLDIRSPGLGDTAMYLCATSRRGQVETQYFGPGTRLLVL.

The rearrangement links TRBV4-1 to TRBJ2-7, with 7 bases that match TRBD2. The CDR3 is 16 residues long. J lost 0 bases, V lost 0 bases, and 5 bases had no gene match. The germline V gene encodes CDR1 MGHRA and CDR2 YSYEKL. The CDR3 spells CASSQDRGVISYEQYF. The CDR3 DNA follows: TGCGCCAGCAGCCAAGATCGGGGGGTCATCTCCTACGAGCAGTACTTC.

The chain uses TRBV7-2 and TRBJ1-1; 10 nucleotides agree with TRBD1. Trimming at V came to 6 bases and at J to 5 bases, leaving 9 bases not matched to a gene. The CDR3 contains 15 residues. The germline gives CDR1 SGHTA, CDR2 FQGNSA. The CDR3 nucleotides are TGTGCCAGCAGAGGACAGGGGGAGGGAGTTACTGAAGCTTTCTTT. It is translated as CASRGQGEGVTEAFF.

This clonotype was detected a few times. This rearrangement joins TRBV27 to TRBJ2-5; D not certain. The CDR3 is 13 amino acids. Trimming pared 7 bases from V and 0 bases from J, leaving 9 bases between. Germline loops: CDR1 MNHEY, CDR2 SMNVEV (reference sequence). In nucleotides, the CDR3 is TGTGCCAGCATGACCACGTACCAAGAGACCCAGTACTTC. Translation: CASMTTYQETQYF.

This clonotype has more than one count but fewer than ten. The chain employs TRBV28 and TRBJ1-5; 7 bases agree with TRBD1. The CDR3 has 13 residues. From germline, CDR1 is MDHEN and CDR2 SYDVKM. The V and J ends lost 10 bases and 10 bases, in that order; junction bases with no gene match: 13. In DNA form, the CDR3 reads TGTGCCACCAGAACAGGGGTTGGTGGTCCCCAGCATTTT. Translating it yields CATRTGVGGPQHF.